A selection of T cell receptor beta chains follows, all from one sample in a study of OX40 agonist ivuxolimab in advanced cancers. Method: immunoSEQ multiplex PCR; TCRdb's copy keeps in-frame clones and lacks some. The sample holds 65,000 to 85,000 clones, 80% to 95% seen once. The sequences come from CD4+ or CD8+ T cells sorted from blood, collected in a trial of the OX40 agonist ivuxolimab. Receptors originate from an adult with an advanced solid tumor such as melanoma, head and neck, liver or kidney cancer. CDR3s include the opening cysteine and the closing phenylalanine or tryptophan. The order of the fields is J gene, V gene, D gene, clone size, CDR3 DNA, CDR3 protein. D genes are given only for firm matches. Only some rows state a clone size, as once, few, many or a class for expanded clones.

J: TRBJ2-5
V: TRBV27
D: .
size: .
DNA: TGTGCCAGCAGTTTCATGGCGGCGGTTGGGCCAGAGACCCAGTACTTC
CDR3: CASSFMAAVGPETQYF

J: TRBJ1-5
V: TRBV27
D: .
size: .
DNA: TGTGCCAGCAGTTTATGGGGTAGCAATCAGCCCCAGCATTTT
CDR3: CASSLWGSNQPQHF

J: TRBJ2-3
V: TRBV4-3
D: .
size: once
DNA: TGCGCCAGCAGCCAAGAAAGAGAGGGACTTTCCACAGATACGCAGTATTTT
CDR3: CASSQEREGLSTDTQYF

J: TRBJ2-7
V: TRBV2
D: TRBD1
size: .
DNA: TGTGCCAAACACTTCCCGGGACAGGGTACCTACGAGCAGTACTTC
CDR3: CAKHFPGQGTYEQYF

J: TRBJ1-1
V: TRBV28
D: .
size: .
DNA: TGTGCCACCCGGGGTCAATCAAACACTGAAGCTTTCTTT
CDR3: CATRGQSNTEAFF

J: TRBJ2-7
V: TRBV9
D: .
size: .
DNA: TGTGCCAGCAGCGCCCAGACAGGTTCCTACGAGCAGTACTTC
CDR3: CASSAQTGSYEQYF

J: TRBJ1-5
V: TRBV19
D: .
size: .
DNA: TGTGCCACCTTCCCAGGTTCCGTTGGCAATCAGCCCCAGCATTTT
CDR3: CATFPGSVGNQPQHF

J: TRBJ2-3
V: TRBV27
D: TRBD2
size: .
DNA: TGTGCCAGCAGTTTATCGCAAGGCGGGGGGTCAGGGGATACGCAGTATTTT
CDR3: CASSLSQGGGSGDTQYF

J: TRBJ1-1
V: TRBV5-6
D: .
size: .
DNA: TGTGCCAGCAGCTTGGGGCAGGCGGTGAACACTGAAGCTTTCTTT
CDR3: CASSLGQAVNTEAFF

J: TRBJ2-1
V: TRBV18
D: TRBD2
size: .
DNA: TGTGCCAGCTCACCGGTTCCTAGCGGGGGAGAAACTTACAATGAGCAGTTCTTC
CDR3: CASSPVPSGGETYNEQFF

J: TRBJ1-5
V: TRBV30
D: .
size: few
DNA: TGTGCCTGGAGGCATGAGGGATGGAGCAATCAGCCCCAGCATTTT
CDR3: CAWRHEGWSNQPQHF

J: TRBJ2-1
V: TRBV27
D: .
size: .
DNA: TGTGCCAGCAGTTTATTCCGCTACAATGAGCAGTTCTTC
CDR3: CASSLFRYNEQFF

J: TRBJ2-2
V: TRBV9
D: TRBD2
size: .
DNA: TGTGCCAGCAGCGTAGGGCGTAGCGGGGGGAACACCGGGGAGCTGTTTTTT
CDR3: CASSVGRSGGNTGELFF

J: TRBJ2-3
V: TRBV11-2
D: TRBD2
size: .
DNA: TGTGCCAGCAGCTTAGGAGGCGGGGGGGTAGATACGCAGTATTTT
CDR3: CASSLGGGGVDTQYF

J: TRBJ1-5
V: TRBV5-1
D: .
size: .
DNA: TGCGCCAGCAGCTTGGTGGGTTGGAAAGGGGTGGGTCAGCCCCAGCATTTT
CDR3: CASSLVGWKGVGQPQHF

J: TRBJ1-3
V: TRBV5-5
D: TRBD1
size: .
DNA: TGTGCCAGCAGCTTAGACAGGGGCTATGGAAACACCATATATTTT
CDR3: CASSLDRGYGNTIYF

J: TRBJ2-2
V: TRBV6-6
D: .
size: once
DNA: TGTGCCAGCAGTTACTCGGGACATAACACCGGGGAGCTGTTTTTT
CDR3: CASSYSGHNTGELFF

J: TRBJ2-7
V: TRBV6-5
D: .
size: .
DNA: TGTGCCAGCAGCCCCGGGGCCTACGAGCAGTACTTC
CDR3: CASSPGAYEQYF

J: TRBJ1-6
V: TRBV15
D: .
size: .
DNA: TGTGCCACCAGCAGAGAGGCCAGTGGGAATTCACCCCTCCACTTT
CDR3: CATSREASGNSPLHF

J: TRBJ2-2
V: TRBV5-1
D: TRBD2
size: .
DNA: TGCGCCAGCAGCTCTTATACTAGCGGGACCCTTTACACCGGGGAGCTGTTTTTT
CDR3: CASSSYTSGTLYTGELFF

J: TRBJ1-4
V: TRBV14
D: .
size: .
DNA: TGTGCCAGCAGCCAAGGGGGAGCAGGGGAAGATGAAAAACTGTTTTTT
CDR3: CASSQGGAGEDEKLFF

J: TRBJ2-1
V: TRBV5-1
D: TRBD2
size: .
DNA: TGCGCCAGCAGCTGGGGGGGTAATGAGCAGTTCTTC
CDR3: CASSWGGNEQFF

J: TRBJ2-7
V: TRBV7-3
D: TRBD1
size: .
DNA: TGTGCCAGCAGCTCAGGGGGCTGGGACGAGCAGTACTTC
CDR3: CASSSGGWDEQYF

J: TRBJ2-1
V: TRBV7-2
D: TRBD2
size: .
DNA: TGTGCCAGCACCGCTCTAGCGGGGGGCCCCTACAATGAGCAGTTCTTC
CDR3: CASTALAGGPYNEQFF

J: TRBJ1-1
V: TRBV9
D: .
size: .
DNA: TGTGCCAGCAGCGTTGGCAGTAACACTGAAGCTTTCTTT
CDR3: CASSVGSNTEAFF

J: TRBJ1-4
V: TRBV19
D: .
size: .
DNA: TGTGCCAGTAGTATCTTGGGAGGTAATGAAAAACTGTTTTTT
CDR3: CASSILGGNEKLFF

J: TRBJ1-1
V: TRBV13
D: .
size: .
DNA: TGTGCCAGCAGCTTAAGTTTGGGTAACTCGGAAGCTTTCTTT
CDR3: CASSLSLGNSEAFF

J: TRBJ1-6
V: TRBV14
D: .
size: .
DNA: TGTGCCAGCAGCCAAACAGGGTCCCCTTATAATTCACCCCTCCACTTT
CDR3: CASSQTGSPYNSPLHF

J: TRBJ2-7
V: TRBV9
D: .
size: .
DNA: TGTGCCAGCAGCCTATCAACAGGGTATGGGATGGTCGAGCAGTACTTC
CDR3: CASSLSTGYGMVEQYF

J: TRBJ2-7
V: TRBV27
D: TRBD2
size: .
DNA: TGTGCCAGCACCCCTAGCGGGTCCGGGGAGGAGCAGTACTTC
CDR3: CASTPSGSGEEQYF

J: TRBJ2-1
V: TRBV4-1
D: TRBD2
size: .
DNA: TGCGCCAGCAGCCATCTAGCGGGAGACTACAATGAGCAGTTCTTC
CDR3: CASSHLAGDYNEQFF

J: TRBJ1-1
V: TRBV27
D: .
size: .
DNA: TGTGCCAGCAGTTGGGGGTCACCTGGGGCTATGAACACTGAAGCTTTCTTT
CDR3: CASSWGSPGAMNTEAFF